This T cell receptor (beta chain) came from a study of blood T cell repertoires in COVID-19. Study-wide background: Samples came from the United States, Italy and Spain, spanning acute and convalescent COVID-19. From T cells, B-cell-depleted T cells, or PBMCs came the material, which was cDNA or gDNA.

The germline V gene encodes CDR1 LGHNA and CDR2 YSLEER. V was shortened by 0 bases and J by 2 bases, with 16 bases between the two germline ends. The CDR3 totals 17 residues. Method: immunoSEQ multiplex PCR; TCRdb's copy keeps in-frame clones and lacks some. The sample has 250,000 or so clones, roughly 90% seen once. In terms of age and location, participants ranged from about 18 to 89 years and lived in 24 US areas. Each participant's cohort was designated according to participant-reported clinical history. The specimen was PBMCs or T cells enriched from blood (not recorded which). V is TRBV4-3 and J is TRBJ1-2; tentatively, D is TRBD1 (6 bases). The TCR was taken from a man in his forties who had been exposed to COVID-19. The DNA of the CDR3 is TGCGCCAGCAGCCAAGACAGGGGCGTCATTGTCAACTATGGCTACACCTTC. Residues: CASSQDRGVIVNYGYTF.